Listed below are T cell receptor beta chains from one sample, sequenced in a study of blood T cell repertoires in COVID-19. Data came from immunoSEQ multiplex PCR; TCRdb stores just in-frame clones and leaves some out. Of some 40,000 clones detected, approximately 81% appear once; the ten largest clones hold 9% to 10%. Sequencing input: peripheral blood. The receptors originated from a man aged 55 to 70 in a cohort sampled during active COVID-19. The CDR3 runs from the conserved cysteine through the conserved F or W. The D gene is left open where the match is weak. Only some rows state a clone size, as once, few, many or a class for expanded clones.

TGCGCCAGCAGCCATGACGGACAGCCCAATCAGCCCCAGCATTTT	CASSHDGQPNQPQHF	.	TRBV4-1	15	.	TRBJ1-5
TGTGCCAGCAGCCAAGGGAGTTACAATGAGCAGTTCTTC	CASSQGSYNEQFF	.	TRBV3-1/TRBV3-2	13	.	TRBJ2-1
TGTGCCAGCTCACTCTCCTCCGGGGTGGCCACTGAAGCTTTCTTT	CASSLSSGVATEAFF	.	TRBV18	15	.	TRBJ1-1
TGTGCAAGTCGCTCCAACTACGAGCAGTACTTC	CASRSNYEQYF	.	TRBV12-2	11	.	TRBJ2-7
TGTGCCAGCAGCTTAGGGACAAACACCGGGGAGCTGTTTTTT	CASSLGTNTGELFF	.	TRBV11-2	14	.	TRBJ2-2
TGTGCCAGCTTCGTGGCGGAGGGCCATGAGCAGTTCTTC	CASFVAEGHEQFF	.	TRBV2	13	.	TRBJ2-1
TGTGCCAGCAGTTTTGGTTCGGGTCCCACTAATGAAAAACTGTTTTTT	CASSFGSGPTNEKLFF	.	TRBV28	16	.	TRBJ1-4
TGTGCCAGCAGTTTAGGGACAGGGGGAAGGGAGACCCAGTACTTC	CASSLGTGGRETQYF	TRBD1	TRBV28	15	.	TRBJ2-5
TGTGCCAGCAGCCGAGGGACAGGATCCTACGAGCAGTACTTC	CASSRGTGSYEQYF	TRBD1	TRBV7-8	14	.	TRBJ2-7
TGTGCCAGTAGTGGCCAGGGAGGGTGGGAGACCCAGTACTTC	CASSGQGGWETQYF	TRBD2	TRBV19	14	.	TRBJ2-5
TGTGCCAGCAGTTTACTATCCGCCGGGATTGCTTCCTACGAGCAGTACTTC	CASSLLSAGIASYEQYF	.	TRBV28	17	.	TRBJ2-7
TGCGCCAGCAGCTTGACCAGCGGACCCTACAATGAGCAGTTCTTC	CASSLTSGPYNEQFF	.	TRBV5-1	15	.	TRBJ2-1
TGTGCCAGCAGCAGGGGGGTCGGGACCTACGAGCAGTACTTC	CASSRGVGTYEQYF	.	TRBV28	14	.	TRBJ2-7
TGTGCCAGCAACCTCCAGGGGGCACGGACCGGGGAGCTGTTTTTT	CASNLQGARTGELFF	TRBD1	TRBV5-6	15	.	TRBJ2-2
TGTGCCAGCACCACTAGCGGGAGGGCCGGTGAGCAGTTCTTC	CASTTSGRAGEQFF	TRBD2	TRBV25-1	14	.	TRBJ2-1
TGTGCCAGCAGCCGGGACAGGGGGTCCCAGCCCCAGCATTTT	CASSRDRGSQPQHF	TRBD1	TRBV5-8	14	few	TRBJ1-5
TGTGCCTGGACGATAACAGGGAACGAGCAGTACTTC	CAWTITGNEQYF	.	TRBV30	12	.	TRBJ2-7
TGTGCCAGCAGCTTAGCGGGAACGGCGGGAGGGGCCTACAATGAGCAGTTCTTC	CASSLAGTAGGAYNEQFF	TRBD2	TRBV7-8	18	.	TRBJ2-1
TGTGCCAGCAGCCACAGGCCGAGGGAGACCCAGTACTTC	CASSHRPRETQYF	.	TRBV27	13	.	TRBJ2-5
TGTGCCAGCAGTTGGGGGGTAACCTACGAGCAGTACTTC	CASSWGVTYEQYF	.	TRBV27	13	.	TRBJ2-7
TGTGCCAGCAGCGTAGCCCCCGACACTGAAGCTTTCTTT	CASSVAPDTEAFF	.	TRBV9	13	.	TRBJ1-1
TGTGCCAGCGTACAGGGAGCTGGCAATCAGCCCCAGCATTTT	CASVQGAGNQPQHF	.	TRBV6-5	14	.	TRBJ1-5
TGTGCCAGTAGAGATTCGACAGGAGGAAACACTGAAGCTTTCTTT	CASRDSTGGNTEAFF	.	TRBV19	15	.	TRBJ1-1
TGTGCCAGCTCACCAAAAGGGGAAGAGACCCAGTACTTC	CASSPKGEETQYF	.	TRBV18	13	.	TRBJ2-5
TGTGCCAGCAGCCCACGGGACTTACCCTACGAGCAGTACTTC	CASSPRDLPYEQYF	.	TRBV9	14	.	TRBJ2-7
TGTGCCAGCAAATCCCCAGAGAGAGGGGGCAATGAGCAGTTCTTC	CASKSPERGGNEQFF	.	TRBV6-5	15	.	TRBJ2-1
TGTGCCAGCAGCGAAAAACAGGGCTCTGGGGCCAACGTCCTGACTTTC	CASSEKQGSGANVLTF	.	TRBV7-2	16	.	TRBJ2-6
TGTGCCAGTAGTAGAGGGACAGGGCAGGCAGATACGCAGTATTTT	CASSRGTGQADTQYF	TRBD1	TRBV19	15	.	TRBJ2-3
TGTGCCAGCAGTGTCCTTGCGGGGGGCCTGGTGAATGAGCAGTTCTTC	CASSVLAGGLVNEQFF	TRBD2	TRBV6-1	16	.	TRBJ2-1
TGTGCCAGCAGCTTACGGGACAGGGTTACAGATACGCAGTATTTT	CASSLRDRVTDTQYF	TRBD1	TRBV5-6	15	.	TRBJ2-3
TGTGCCAGCAGCTTGAGGTACGAGCAGTACTTC	CASSLRYEQYF	.	TRBV7-2	11	.	TRBJ2-7
TGTGCCAGCAGCCTACGGGGGGTGGACACTGAAGCTTTCTTT	CASSLRGVDTEAFF	.	TRBV11-3	14	.	TRBJ1-1
TGTGCCAGCAGTAACCAGGCTCTTTTAACGTATAGCAATCAGCCCCAGCATTTT	CASSNQALLTYSNQPQHF	.	TRBV28	18	.	TRBJ1-5